The rows below give T cell receptor beta chains drawn from one sample of a study of identical twins. TCRdb itself ran the 5' RACE reads through MiXCR, one entry per CDR3 protein. The sample includes about 920,000 distinct CDR3 sequences, 9% to 15% seen only once; the top ten take 1.5% to 2%. These data are also associated with another study on yellow fever vaccine responses in identical twins.

The sample consisted of PBMCs. The receptors stem from a woman in her late teens or twenties in good health. CDR3s include the opening cysteine and the closing phenylalanine or tryptophan. Fields, in order: D gene, V gene, clone size, J gene, CDR3 DNA, CDR3 protein. D genes are given only for firm matches. Some rows have no size entry. The others give once, few or many, or a class for an expanded clone.

>.|TRBV5-1|many|TRBJ2-7
TGTGCCAGCAGCCCGGACAGCTACGAGCAGTACTTC
CASSPDSYEQYF
>TRBD2|TRBV24-1|.|TRBJ2-1
TGTGCCACCAGTGATTCGGGACTACTTAGGGGCAATGAGCAGTTCTTC
CATSDSGLLRGNEQFF
>.|TRBV20-1|many|TRBJ2-2
TGCAGTGCCCCCCTCCGGGACGGGGAGCTGTTTTTT
CSAPLRDGELFF
>.|TRBV3-1|few|TRBJ2-1
TGTGCCAGCAGCGGACATCTAGACGGCTCCCCGGGGAATGAGCAGTTCTTC
CASSGHLDGSPGNEQFF
>.|TRBV7-9|few|TRBJ1-1
TGTGCCAGCAGCCCCGAAGAGAGGGCAGGGAACACTGAAGCTTTCTTT
CASSPEERAGNTEAFF
>TRBD2|TRBV7-6|.|TRBJ2-5
TGTGCCAGCAGCGCCCGGACTAGCGGGAGGGAAGAGACCCAGTACTTC
CASSARTSGREETQYF
>.|TRBV9|many|TRBJ2-7
TGTGCCAGCAGCCCCCGCCTTCCTTCCTACGAGCAGTACTTC
CASSPRLPSYEQYF
>.|TRBV20-1|few|TRBJ1-1
TGCAGTGCACCCGACAGAGGTGGGATGAACACTGAAGCTTTCTTT
CSAPDRGGMNTEAFF
>.|TRBV6-1|few|TRBJ1-2
TGTGCCAGCAGTGCTTGGGTTGGTGACTATGGCTACACCTTC
CASSAWVGDYGYTF
>TRBD2|TRBV6-5|few|TRBJ2-4
TGTGCCAGCAGTTCCTCGGGGGGAGCCAAAAACATTCAGTACTTC
CASSSSGGAKNIQYF
>.|TRBV9|.|TRBJ2-3
TGTGCCAGCAGCGTGACAGGGAGGGACTCAGGGGCAGATACGCAGTATTTT
CASSVTGRDSGADTQYF
>TRBD1|TRBV2|.|TRBJ1-1
TGTGCCAGCGGACGGACAGGCCCGAACACTGAAGCTTTCTTT
CASGRTGPNTEAFF
>.|TRBV5-5|.|TRBJ2-3
TGTGCCAGCAGCTTATGGCCCGAGACTAGCACAGATACGCAGTATTTT
CASSLWPETSTDTQYF
>TRBD1|TRBV20-1|.|TRBJ2-3
TGCAGTGCATCGTCGCCCACAGGGGGCACAGATACGCAGTATTTT
CSASSPTGGTDTQYF
>TRBD1|TRBV7-6|few|TRBJ1-1
TGTGCCAGCAGCGCCCGACAGGGAGGCAGCACTGAAGCTTTCTTT
CASSARQGGSTEAFF
>TRBD2|TRBV2|many|TRBJ2-3
TGTGCCAGCAGTGTAAGCGGGGGAGGGTCCGATACGCAGTATTTT
CASSVSGGGSDTQYF
>.|TRBV12-3/TRBV12-4|many|TRBJ1-2
TGTGCCAGCAGTTTGGGGGAGGGGGGCTACTACACCTTC
CASSLGEGGYYTF
>.|TRBV6-5|many|TRBJ2-3
TGTGCCAGCAGTTACGTCACTCCGGGCCCCGAGGAGGATACGCAGTATTTT
CASSYVTPGPEEDTQYF
>TRBD1|TRBV5-1|many|TRBJ2-1
TGCGCCAGCAGCACGCTGACAGGGGCACTCGACCTAAAATACGACAATGAGCAGTTCTTC
CASSTLTGALDLKYDNEQFF
>.|TRBV7-9|many|TRBJ2-7
TGTGCCAGCAGCTTTTACAGCTCCTACGAGCAGTACTTC
CASSFYSSYEQYF
>.|TRBV13|.|TRBJ2-2
TGTGCCAGCAGCTTAGGCGGCGGGGGCGTTATAACCGGGGAGCTGTTTTTT
CASSLGGGGVITGELFF
>TRBD1|TRBV6-6|.|TRBJ2-7
TGTGCCAGCAGCCGCAGGGGGTTCGAGCAGTACTTC
CASSRRGFEQYF
>TRBD1|TRBV28|.|TRBJ2-7
TGTGCCAGCAGTCCCCGCTTTGGGACAGGACTTTACGAGCAGTACTTC
CASSPRFGTGLYEQYF
>.|TRBV6-1|.|TRBJ2-4
TGTGCCAGCAGTGACTTAGCCCCGGGAGCCAAAAACATTCAGTACTTC
CASSDLAPGAKNIQYF
>.|TRBV5-6|.|TRBJ2-1
TGTGCCAGGAGCCCGTGGGGGGGGCGTGAGCAGTTCTTC
CARSPWGGREQFF
>TRBD1|TRBV7-9|.|TRBJ1-5
TGTGCCAGCAGCTTGACAGGGGGCTGGAATCAGCCCCAGCATTTT
CASSLTGGWNQPQHF
>.|TRBV12-3/TRBV12-4|.|TRBJ1-2
TGTGCCAGCAGTTTAAGGATATCGTATGGCTACACCTTC
CASSLRISYGYTF
>.|TRBV7-2|few|TRBJ1-5
TGTGCCAGCAGCCGGGCTCATACGGGGCAGCCCCAGCATTTT
CASSRAHTGQPQHF
>.|TRBV14|.|TRBJ1-2
TGTGCCAGCAGCGTTTCAGGGACTGGCTACACCTTC
CASSVSGTGYTF
>TRBD2|TRBV15|many|TRBJ2-1
TGTGCCACCAGCCCCCGACCGAGTACTAGCGGGGGCAGCTCCTACAATGAGCAGTTCTTC
CATSPRPSTSGGSSYNEQFF
>.|TRBV6-2/TRBV6-3|few|TRBJ2-3
TGTGCCAGCAGTTACTCGGAGACAGATACGCAGTATTTT
CASSYSETDTQYF
>.|TRBV24-1|few|TRBJ2-1
TGTGCCACCAGTGTAGCTCCGGGGGACGATGAGCAGTTCTTC
CATSVAPGDDEQFF
>.|TRBV6-1|many|TRBJ1-1
TGTGCCAGCAGGAAAGAGGCTGAGAACTCTGAAGCTTTCTTT
CASRKEAENSEAFF
>.|TRBV20-1|.|TRBJ2-2
TGCAGTGCTAGTGACAGCGCGAACACCGGGGAGCTGTTTTTT
CSASDSANTGELFF
>.|TRBV19|few|TRBJ2-1
TGTGCCAGTAGTATAGATAAGGTTGAGCAGTTCTTC
CASSIDKVEQFF
>.|TRBV28|.|TRBJ2-7
TGTGCCATCAAGCGAGGTAACTTTGACGAGCAGTACTTC
CAIKRGNFDEQYF